This TCR beta chain was retrieved from a study of regulatory T cells in long-lasting Graves disease. Study-level findings and limits: Blood alone, not thyroid tissue, was studied. Persistent disease exhibited a predilection for TRBV28, TRBJ1-2 and TRBJ2-5. Comparison showed that persistent patients shared more public clonotypes (fewer than 3,000) than new patients (966).

Sequencing libraries for TCR beta were prepared with iRepertoire HTBI primers and Arm-PCR of CDR3 regions. TCRdb re-called the multiplex PCR reads with MiXCR, one entry per CDR3 protein. Among some 330,000 distinct CDR3 sequences, about 12% were seen once, and the ten largest hold around 18%. As for time point: newly diagnosed GD, antithyroid drugs for less than 3 months. Making the TCR library involved RNA that had been extracted from PBMCs. The patients were enrolled through endocrinology in Xi'an, China. This clonotype was detected many times. Its cognate antigen is unknown. This CDR3 has 20 amino acids. V lost 4 bases to trimming and J lost 0 bases; unmatched junction nucleotides: 17. CDR1 is LGHDT and CDR2 is YNNKEL in the germline V gene (reference sequence). In addition, the sample was reused for a study of T cells in Graves' hyperthyroidism and ophthalmopathy.

This rearrangement joins TRBV3-1 to TRBJ2-3; 9 bases align to TRBD2. The starting material was peripheral blood mononuclear cells (PBMCs), obtained at new diagnosis, from a patient treated with antithyroid drugs. This sequence originates from a woman under 30 with Graves disease. CDR3 protein: CASSLNARLAGETSTDTQYF. The CDR3 nucleotides read TGTGCCAGCAGCCTCAATGCCCGTTTAGCGGGGGAGACTAGCACAGATACGCAGTATTTT.